Listed below are T cell receptor beta chains from one sample, sequenced in a study of cytomegalovirus exposure and HLA in healthy donors. Sequencing used immunoSEQ multiplex PCR; TCRdb keeps in-frame clones, though not all of them. The data contain over 120,000 clones, 80% of them singletons. Sequenced material: PBMCs. The origin of the receptors is a man aged 40-49 years in good health and CMV-seronegative. The CDR3 runs from the conserved cysteine through the conserved F or W. The order of the fields is CDR3 protein, V gene, J gene.

CASSLGAVLYGYTF	TRBV5-4	TRBJ1-2
CASRAGLPTDTQYF	TRBV4-1	TRBJ2-3
CASSLSGDQETQYF	TRBV5-1	TRBJ2-5
CASSGHRDRGPTREPTLNEKLFF	TRBV21-1	TRBJ1-4
CASSSAGPDTQYF	TRBV6-5	TRBJ2-3
CATSGEPLHF	TRBV2	TRBJ1-6
CASSSEPAGEKLFF	TRBV6-5	TRBJ1-4
CARTRPQGISMNYGYTF	TRBV7-2	TRBJ1-2
CSVYSRGNTGELFF	TRBV29-1	TRBJ2-2
CASSWGQTNSPLHF	TRBV6-5	TRBJ1-6
CASSSTYAQETQYF	TRBV7-2	TRBJ2-5
CASSPTGGPNTGELFF	TRBV7-3	TRBJ2-2
CASSQALDSYGYTF	TRBV4-3	TRBJ1-2
CASSRTGAATEAFF	TRBV6-5	TRBJ1-1
CASSLDQNQPQHF	TRBV7-8	TRBJ1-5
CAWNVGGRTPLHF	TRBV30	TRBJ1-6
CASSIGVRRQGGILAKNIQYF	TRBV19	TRBJ2-4
CAWGGHSNQPQHF	TRBV30	TRBJ1-5
CASSQEMGGYYGYTF	TRBV4-3	TRBJ1-2
CASSNTGDSNQPQHF	TRBV19	TRBJ1-5
CASSLARSADTQYF	TRBV5-1	TRBJ2-3
CASSRPRGAGYTF	TRBV7-6	TRBJ1-2
CASSPPGQGNEKLFF	TRBV7-2	TRBJ1-4